The 21 T cell receptor beta chains presented below share a single source sample, sequenced in a study of identical twins. From the 5' RACE reads, TCRdb called clonotypes with MiXCR, one entry per CDR3 protein. The data contain some 760,000 distinct CDR3 sequences, 18% of them singletons. The same specimen was also included in a second study, on T cells expressing NK-cell markers.

The sample was PBMCs. The receptors originated from a woman aged 18-29 years in good health.

This chain links TRBV19 with TRBJ2-3; D possibly matches TRBD1 or TRBD2 (6 bases each). This CDR3 region has 15 residues. V lost 4 bases to trimming and J lost 5 bases, with 16 bases between them. Germline V gives CDR1 LNHDA, CDR2 SQIVND (reference sequence). The CDR3 spells CASSNLDGGRDTQYF. In nucleotides, the CDR3 is TGTGCCAGTAGTAACCTGGACGGGGGCAGAGATACGCAGTATTTT.

This clonotype was seen a handful of times. V is TRBV6-2 or TRBV6-3 and J is TRBJ1-5, with a tentative D call TRBD1 (6 bases). Germline CDR1 and CDR2: MNHEY and SVGEGT. V was pared by 6 bases and J by 0 bases, with 15 bases between. CDR3 length equals 16 residues. The CDR3 region has the DNA TGTGCCAGCAGGACGCAACAGGGATATAGCAATCAGCCCCAGCATTTT. Its protein product is CASRTQQGYSNQPQHF.

This clonotype was observed a few times. The chain recombines TRBV7-2 with TRBJ2-5; D perhaps matches TRBD2 (5 bases). This CDR3 spans 14 amino acids. Trimming cost V 4 bases and J 3 bases, with 12 bases left between them. CDR1 is SGHTA, CDR2 FQGNSA, per germline. CDR3 nucleotide sequence: TGTGCCAGCAGCTCCCCGGGAAACAAAGAGACCCAGTACTTC. Translating it yields CASSSPGNKETQYF.

This clonotype appeared many times. The chain carries TRBV24-1 and TRBJ2-1; D is perhaps TRBD2 (6 bases). The CDR3 length is 14 residues. V lost 5 bases to trimming and J lost 3 bases, with 10 bases between them. Germline CDR1 and CDR2: KGHDR and SFDVKD. CDR3 region: CATSVGGLYNEQFF. The CDR3 bases are TGTGCCACCAGTGTGGGGGGACTCTACAATGAGCAGTTCTTC.

Ten or more counts support this clonotype. An end of the junction does not agree with germline; a read error may underlie this. The chain uses TRBV5-1 and TRBJ1-2; possibly TRBD1 for D (5 bases). The CDR3 loop spans 12 amino acids. The germline V gene has CDR1 SGHRS and CDR2 YFSETQ. CDR3 in DNA: TGTGCCAGCAGTTTAGAAGGGGATGGCTACACCTTC. Protein sequence: CASSLEGDGYTF.

The chain joins TRBV18 to TRBJ1-6, with unresolved D. The CDR3 length is 14 residues. CDR1 is KGHSH, CDR2 LQKENI, per germline. Trimming removed 2 bases from V and 9 bases from J, with 11 bases in between. The CDR3 here is CASSPVDRVSPLHF. CDR3 DNA sequence: TGTGCCAGCTCACCAGTAGATCGGGTTTCACCCCTCCACTTT.

This chain uses TRBV29-1 with TRBJ2-5; 10 positions match TRBD1. Trimming took 6 bases from V and 4 from J; bases not matched to a gene: 5. CDR3 length: 13 amino acids. Germline CDR1 and CDR2: SQVTM and ANQGSEA. The CDR3 region is CSVRTGGTETQYF. The DNA of the CDR3 is TGCAGCGTCCGGACAGGGGGAACAGAGACCCAGTACTTC.

V usage is TRBV7-9 and J usage is TRBJ2-1, with TRBD1 matching 7 bases. With 1 base clipped from V and 3 bases from J, the junction kept 6 bases outside the gene matches. This CDR3 comprises 16 residues. The germline V gene encodes CDR1 SEHNR and CDR2 FQNEAQ (reference sequence). The CDR3 DNA sequence: TGTGCCAGCAGCTTAGGACAGGGCTCGGTCTACAATGAGCAGTTCTTC. It specifies CASSLGQGSVYNEQFF.

This clonotype was counted a few times. The chain recombines TRBV15 with TRBJ2-3; 7 bases align to TRBD2. The CDR3 covers 15 residues. After removal of 5 bases from V and 6 bases from J, the junction contained 11 bases not matched to a gene. Germline V CDR1 and CDR2: LNHNV, YYDKDF (reference sequence). This CDR3 is CATSRPGGNVDTQYF. The DNA of the CDR3 is TGTGCCACCAGCCGACCCGGGGGGAATGTGGATACGCAGTATTTT.

This clonotype has only a few counts. The CDR3: CASSQTLGEQYF. The CDR3 region has the DNA TGTGCCAGCAGCCAAACCCTGGGAGAGCAGTACTTC. The gene calls are TRBV13 and TRBJ2-7, with D hard to call. The CDR3 is made up of 12 amino acids. Germline lookup yields CDR1 PRHDT and CDR2 FYEKMQ (reference sequence). Trimming took off 5 bases at V and 7 bases at J, with 12 bases between the two ends.

This chain connects TRBV10-3 to TRBJ2-3, with 7 bases aligning to TRBD2. Germline-derived CDR1 and CDR2 are ENHRY and SYGVKD. The CDR3 runs to 16 residues. V shed 2 bases, J shed 0 bases, and the junction held 5 bases outside the gene matches. The CDR3: CAISEGLADSTDTQYF. The DNA for the CDR3 is TGTGCCATCAGTGAGGGGCTAGCGGACAGCACAGATACGCAGTATTTT.

In this sample, this clonotype turned up a few times. This chain connects TRBV5-1 to TRBJ2-2, with TRBD2 identical over 15 bases. The CDR3 spans 19 residues. Germline CDR1 and CDR2: SGHRS and YFSETQ. The V segment lost 4 bases and the J segment 5 bases; nucleotides outside the gene matches: 12. CDR3 bases: TGCGCCAGCAGCGGCCCGGGACTAGCGGGGGGACGAACAACCGGGGAGCTGTTTTTT. Amino acids: CASSGPGLAGGRTTGELFF.

J is TRBJ2-5 and V is TRBV5-1; TRBD2 aligns across 7 bases. This CDR3 is built from 14 residues. V shed 4 bases and J 4 bases; nucleotides not matched to a gene: 7. Germline CDR1 is SGHRS and CDR2 is YFSETQ. This CDR3 is CASSPRGRGETQYF. The CDR3 region has the DNA TGCGCCAGCAGCCCCCGTGGGAGGGGAGAGACCCAGTACTTC.

The rearrangement uses TRBV4-2 and TRBJ2-3; 8 nucleotides align to TRBD2. This CDR3 has 14 residues. V shed 7 bases, J shed 6 bases, and the junction held 9 bases outside the gene matches. Germline V gives CDR1 LGHNA, CDR2 YNFKEQ. CDR3 in amino acids: CASTRGGLLDTQYF. Here the CDR3 DNA reads TGTGCCAGCACACGGGGGGGCCTGCTGGATACGCAGTATTTT.

V usage is TRBV18 and J usage is TRBJ2-1, with TRBD2 matching over 9 bases. Germline V CDR1 and CDR2: KGHSH, LQKENI. The CDR3 has 16 amino acids. V was pared by 3 bases and J by 8 bases, with 11 bases of the junction left unmatched. CDR3: CASSPPKASGKDEQFF. The CDR3 DNA is TGTGCCAGCTCACCCCCCAAGGCTAGCGGGAAGGATGAGCAGTTCTTC. The full variable domain, completed using reference TRBV18 and TRBJ2-1, is NAGVMQNPRHLVRRRGQEARLRCSPMKGHSHVYWYRQLPEEGLKFMVYLQKENIIDESGMPKERFSAEFPKEGPSILRIQQVVRGDSAAYFCASSPPKASGKDEQFFGPGTRLTVL.

V usage is TRBV5-5 and J usage is TRBJ1-3; no clear D. Trimming shortened V by 6 bases and J by 2 bases, and 12 bases separated the two germline ends. The CDR3 extends over 14 amino acids. Germline CDR1 reads SGHKS; CDR2 reads YYEKEE (reference sequence). This CDR3 reads CASTREGAGNTIYF. CDR3 DNA: TGTGCCAGCACGCGTGAGGGCGCTGGAAACACCATATATTTT.

In this sample, this clonotype turned up a few times. The V gene is TRBV20-1, the J gene TRBJ2-7, with 8 bases matching TRBD2. CDR1 and CDR2 (germline): DFQATT, SNEGSKA (reference sequence). CDR3 length: 13 amino acids. CDR3 protein: CSSGGLAAYEQYF. For the CDR3, the DNA is TGCAGCTCGGGGGGGCTAGCGGCTTACGAGCAGTACTTC.

Ten or more counts support this clonotype. J is TRBJ2-1 and V is TRBV27; 8 nucleotides line up with TRBD1. V lost 6 bases to trimming and J lost 1 base; unmatched junction nucleotides: 5. Germline V CDR1 and CDR2: MNHEY, SMNVEV (reference sequence). The CDR3 totals 15 residues. The CDR3 reads CASSSGTGSYNEQFF. DNA of the CDR3: TGTGCCAGCAGCTCCGGGACAGGTTCCTACAATGAGCAGTTCTTC.

The chain couples TRBV10-3 to TRBJ1-2; 9 bases align to TRBD1. The CDR3 contains 14 residues. Germline CDR1 is ENHRY and CDR2 is SYGVKD. The J segment lost 4 bases and the V segment lost 7 bases, leaving 7 bases of the junction unmatched. As DNA, the CDR3 is TGTGCCATCATGAGGGACAGGGAGTCCTATGGCTACACCTTC. Protein: CAIMRDRESYGYTF.

This clonotype was detected only a few times. The genes are TRBV11-2 and TRBJ2-7, with 7 bases identical to TRBD1. V lost 4 bases and J lost 2; bases outside the gene matches: 8. The CDR3 consists of 15 residues. Germline V gives CDR1 SGHAT, CDR2 FQNNGV. The CDR3 bases are TGTGCCAGCAGCTCGACGGGACAGTTCCCCTACGAGCAGTACTTC. Residues: CASSSTGQFPYEQYF. The full variable domain, rest sourced from reference TRBV11-2 and TRBJ2-7, is EAGVAQSPRYKIIEKRQSVAFWCNPISGHATLYWYQQILGQGPKLLIQFQNNGVVDDSQLPKDRFSAERLKGVDSTLKIQPAKLEDSAVYLCASSSTGQFPYEQYFGPGTRLTVT.

In nucleotides, the CDR3 is TGTGCCAGCAGCTTGCTCTCCGGCTACGCACTAGCGGGAGGGCTCACAGATACGCAGTATTTT. This sequence encodes CASSLLSGYALAGGLTDTQYF. This chain joins TRBV11-2 and TRBJ2-3, with TRBD2 matching 13 bases. This CDR3 has 21 amino acids. V gave up 3 bases and J gave up 2 bases; unmatched junction bases: 17. Per germline, CDR1 SGHAT and CDR2 FQNNGV.